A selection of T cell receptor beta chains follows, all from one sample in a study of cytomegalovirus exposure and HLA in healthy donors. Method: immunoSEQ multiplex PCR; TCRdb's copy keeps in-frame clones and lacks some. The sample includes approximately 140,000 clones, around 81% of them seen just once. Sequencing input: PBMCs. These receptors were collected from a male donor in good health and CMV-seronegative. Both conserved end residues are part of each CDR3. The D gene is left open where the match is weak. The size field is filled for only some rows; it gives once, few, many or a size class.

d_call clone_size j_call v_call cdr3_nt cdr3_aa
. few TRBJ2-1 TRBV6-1 TGTGCCAGCAGTGACATTAATCTCGGCAATGAGCAGTTCTTC CASSDINLGNEQFF
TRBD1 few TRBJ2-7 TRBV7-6 TGTGCCAGCAGCAGAGCCGGGACAGGGTATAACGAGCAGTACTTC CASSRAGTGYNEQYF
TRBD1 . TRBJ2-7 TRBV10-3 TGTGCCATCAGTGACGGGACAGAAGGTGGGTATTACGAGCAGTACTTC CAISDGTEGGYYEQYF
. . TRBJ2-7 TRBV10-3 TGTGCCATCAGTGAGAGGGGGGGAGTGGGCGAGCAGTACTTC CAISERGGVGEQYF
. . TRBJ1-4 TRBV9 TGTGCCAGCAGCGTAGACCCCCATGGAGCAACTAATGAAAAACTGTTTTTT CASSVDPHGATNEKLFF
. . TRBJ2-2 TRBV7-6 TGTGCCAGCAGCTTAGCGTATAATGGGCGCGTCACCGGGGAGCTGTTTTTT CASSLAYNGRVTGELFF
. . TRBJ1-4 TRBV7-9 TGTGCCAGCAGCCCGGACAGAACTAATGAAAAACTGTTTTTT CASSPDRTNEKLFF
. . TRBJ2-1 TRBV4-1 TGCGCCAGCAGCCAAGATTCTCGCGGAGGGGAGCAGTTCTTC CASSQDSRGGEQFF
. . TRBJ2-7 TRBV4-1 TGCGCCAGCAGCACCCTACAGGGAACCCGCTCCTACGAGCAGTACTTC CASSTLQGTRSYEQYF
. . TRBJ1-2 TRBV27 TGTGCCAGCACCGAGGGACACCTCAACCTACCATATGGCTACACCTTC CASTEGHLNLPYGYTF
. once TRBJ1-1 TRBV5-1 TGCGCCAGCAGCTCCCTTGTAGAATTGAACACTGAAGCTTTCTTT CASSSLVELNTEAFF
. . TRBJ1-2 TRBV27 TGTGCCAGCAGTTTATCCCCCACAGGGAAGCCTGCAGCCTATGGCTACACCTTC CASSLSPTGKPAAYGYTF
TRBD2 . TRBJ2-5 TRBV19 TGTGCCAGTAGTATTACAGCGGGAAAGACCCAGTACTTC CASSITAGKTQYF
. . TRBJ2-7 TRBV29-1 TGCAGCGCCTCAGCGGGTTCTCTGGGCGAGCAGTACTTC CSASAGSLGEQYF
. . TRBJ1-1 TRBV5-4 TGTGCCAGCAGCCCGAACTTGAACACTGAAGCTTTCTTT CASSPNLNTEAFF
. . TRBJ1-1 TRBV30 TGTGCCTGGAGAAAGACAGTGAACACTGAAGCTTTCTTT CAWRKTVNTEAFF
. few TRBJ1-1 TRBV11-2 TGTGCCAGCAGCATACCACCCTGGGGGAGGGGAGGGTTTGAAGCTTTCTTT CASSIPPWGRGGFEAFF
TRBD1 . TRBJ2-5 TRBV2 TGTGCCAGCAGCAAACAGGGGGCCCAAGAGACCCAGTACTTC CASSKQGAQETQYF
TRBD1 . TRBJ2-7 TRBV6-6 TGTGCCAGCAGTGCTAGGACAGGGGGCAGTTACGAGCAGTACTTC CASSARTGGSYEQYF
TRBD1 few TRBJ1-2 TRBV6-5 TGTGCCAGCAGTTACTCCACCGACAGGGGGGGCTATGGCTACACCTTC CASSYSTDRGGYGYTF
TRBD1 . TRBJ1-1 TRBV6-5 TGTGCCAGCAGTAAACAGGGGTCGAGCACTGAAGCTTTCTTT CASSKQGSSTEAFF
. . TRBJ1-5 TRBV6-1 TGTGCCAGCAAGAGGAGCGGAAATAGCAATCAGCCCCAGCATTTT CASKRSGNSNQPQHF
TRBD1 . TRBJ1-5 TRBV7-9 TGTGCCAGCAGCCCAGGGTGGGGACAGGGTAATATTCGCCAGCATTTT CASSPGWGQGNIRQHF
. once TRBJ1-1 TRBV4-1 TGCGCCAGCAGCCAAGTCACTCAGGGGAACACTGAAGCTTTCTTT CASSQVTQGNTEAFF
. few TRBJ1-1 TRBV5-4 TGTGCCAGCAGCCGCGGGAGGTTTGACACTGAAGCTTTCTTT CASSRGRFDTEAFF
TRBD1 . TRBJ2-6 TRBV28 TGTGCCAGCAGTTCCTGGGACAGGGCTGGGGCCAACGTCCTGACTTTC CASSSWDRAGANVLTF
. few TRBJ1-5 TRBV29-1 TGCAGCGGTTCCGGGGGGCTCAATCAGCCCCAGCATTTT CSGSGGLNQPQHF
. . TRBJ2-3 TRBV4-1 TGCGCCAGCAGCCAAGAGGCAGGGCAGGGTAGAGCAGATACGCAGTATTTT CASSQEAGQGRADTQYF
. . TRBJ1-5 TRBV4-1 TGCGCCAGCAGCCTCCATACACCCGGGAGTCAGCCCCAGCATTTT CASSLHTPGSQPQHF
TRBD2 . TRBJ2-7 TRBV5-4 TGTGCCAGCAGCTTGGATAACCTAGCGGGAGGCGGCTACGAGCAGTACTTC CASSLDNLAGGGYEQYF
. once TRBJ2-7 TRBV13 TGTGCCAGCAGCTTAGGACCAGGTCAGTTAGCCTACGAGCAGTACTTC CASSLGPGQLAYEQYF
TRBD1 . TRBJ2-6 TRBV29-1 TGCAGCGTGATTGCGACAGGGGGAGCTGGGGCCAACGTCCTGACTTTC CSVIATGGAGANVLTF
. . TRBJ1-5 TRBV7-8 TGTGCCAGCAGCGCGGACAGTTATAGCAATCAGCCCCAGCATTTT CASSADSYSNQPQHF
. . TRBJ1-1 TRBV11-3 TGTGCCAGCAGCTTCTCGGGATTCGACACTGAAGCTTTCTTT CASSFSGFDTEAFF
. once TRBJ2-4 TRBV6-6 TGTGCCAGCAGTTACTCGCTCTATACTGGGCCTCAGTACTTC CASSYSLYTGPQYF
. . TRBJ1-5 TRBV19 TGTGCCAGTGTAACGCCGGGGTACAATCAGCCCCAGCATTTT CASVTPGYNQPQHF
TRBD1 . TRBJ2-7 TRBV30 TGTGCCTGGAGTCTCCGGGACAGGGGCTACGAGCAGTACTTC CAWSLRDRGYEQYF
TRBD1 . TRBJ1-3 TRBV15 TGTGCCACCAGCACTTTCCTAGACAGGGGAGGAAACACCATATATTTT CATSTFLDRGGNTIYF
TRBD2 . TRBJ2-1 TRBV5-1 TGCGCCAGCAGCTTGTCTAGCGGGAGTATCTATGAGCAGTTCTTC CASSLSSGSIYEQFF
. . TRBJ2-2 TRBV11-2 TGTGCCAGCAGCTTCAGAGGCTACAACACCGGGGAGCTGTTTTTT CASSFRGYNTGELFF
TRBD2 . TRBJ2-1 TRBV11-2 TGTGCCAGCAGCTTAGGGCCTAGCGGGGATGAGCAGTTCTTC CASSLGPSGDEQFF
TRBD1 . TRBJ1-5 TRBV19 TGTGCCAGTAGTATTGCCCCCGCGGGGACAGTGGAAAGACCCCAGCATTTT CASSIAPAGTVERPQHF
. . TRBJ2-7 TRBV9 TGTGCCAGCAGCGTCGGGGGCCTAGCGGATGAGCAGTACTTC CASSVGGLADEQYF
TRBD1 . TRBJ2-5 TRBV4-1 TGCGCCAGCAGAAGACAGGGTTGGGGGGAGACCCAGTACTTC CASRRQGWGETQYF
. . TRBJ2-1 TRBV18 TGTGCCAGCTCACCACGGGCCACCAAAGTCTTCCATGAGCAGTTCTTC CASSPRATKVFHEQFF
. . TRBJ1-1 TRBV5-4 TGTGCCAGCACCCGAGACAGCATGAACACTGAAGCTTTCTTT CASTRDSMNTEAFF
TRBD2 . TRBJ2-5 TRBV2 TGTGCCACCTCCCGGGAGGGCCAAGAGACCCAGTACTTC CATSREGQETQYF
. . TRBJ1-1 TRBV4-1 TGCGCCAGCAGCCATCCAGGGCGTGAAGCTTTCTTT CASSHPGREAFF
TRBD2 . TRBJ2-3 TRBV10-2 TGCGCCAGCAGCGCGACTAGCGGGAGCACAGATACGCAGTATTTT CASSATSGSTDTQYF
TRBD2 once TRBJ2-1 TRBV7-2 TGTGCCAGCAGCTCAAGCGGGGGTGTTGCCTACAATGAGCAGTTCTTC CASSSSGGVAYNEQFF
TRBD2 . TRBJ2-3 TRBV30 TGTGCCTGGAGTGCGCAGGGAGGGACAGATACGCAGTATTTT CAWSAQGGTDTQYF
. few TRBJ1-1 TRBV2 TGTGCCGGAGTGATTAGGACAGTAGGCCCTGAAGCTTTCTTT CAGVIRTVGPEAFF
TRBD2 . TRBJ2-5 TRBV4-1 TGCGCCGCCCGACTAGCGGCTTTCCAAGAGACCCAGTACTTC CAARLAAFQETQYF
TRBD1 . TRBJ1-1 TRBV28 TGTGCCAGCAGCTCCAGGGCTCGGCAGGGGGTTTTTCCTTTCTTT CASSSRARQGVFPFF
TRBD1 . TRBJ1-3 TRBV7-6 TGTGCCAGCAGCTTGACAGGGTGGGACACCATATATTTT CASSLTGWDTIYF